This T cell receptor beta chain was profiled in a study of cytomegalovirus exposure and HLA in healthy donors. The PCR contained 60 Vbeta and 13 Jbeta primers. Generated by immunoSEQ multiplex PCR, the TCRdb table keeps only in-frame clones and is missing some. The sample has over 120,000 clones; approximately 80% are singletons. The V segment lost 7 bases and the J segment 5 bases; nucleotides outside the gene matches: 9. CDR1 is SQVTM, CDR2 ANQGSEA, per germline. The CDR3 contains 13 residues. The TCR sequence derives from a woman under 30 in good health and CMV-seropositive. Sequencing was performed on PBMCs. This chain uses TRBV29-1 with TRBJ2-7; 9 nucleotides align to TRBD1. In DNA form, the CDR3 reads TGCAGCGCTGGGACAGGGTCGGGGAACGAGCAGTACTTC. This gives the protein CSAGTGSGNEQYF.